Given below is one T cell receptor beta chain in context. What it recognizes is unknown. The CDR3 has 16 residues. CDR1 and CDR2 from the germline V gene are SGDLS and YYNGEE. Trimming removed 3 bases from V and 3 bases from J; junction bases left unmatched: 4. This sample was included in a study of post-analysis software for immune sequencing data. Study observations and caveats: The study found TRBV5-6, TRBV5-1 and TRBV20-1 among a few TRBV segments more frequent in patients than controls. Relative to controls, patients with multiple sclerosis showed significantly lower normalized Chao1 diversity.

Every TCR beta cDNA library bore unique molecular identifiers. Yield was about 500,000 cDNA molecules from around 1 to 9.1 million T cells. TCRdb used MiXCR to reprocess the PCR reads, holding one entry per CDR3 protein. The sample consists of some 890,000 distinct CDR3 sequences, around 50% of them appearing once. Sequenced material: blood. This receptor was obtained from a girl aged 5 to 17 with multiple sclerosis. The J gene is TRBJ2-3, the V gene TRBV9, with 13 positions matching TRBD2. CDR3: CASSALTSGRTDTQYF. CDR3 nucleotides: TGTGCCAGCAGCGCACTGACTAGCGGGAGGACAGATACGCAGTATTTT.